This entry describes one TCR beta chain. J gave up 3 bases and V 4 bases, and 7 bases lay outside the gene matches. CDR1 LGHNA and CDR2 YSLEER come from the germline V gene. The CDR3 has 16 amino acids. Assay used: immunoSEQ multiplex PCR; TCRdb lists only in-frame clones, some missing. The table has roughly 42,000 clones, around 84% seen once. These data originate in a study of PD-L1 blockade in urothelial cancer. The TCR was taken from a man aged 70 or older with urothelial cancer. The specimen comprised PBMCs, sampled around atezolizumab (anti-PD-L1) treatment. The rearrangement links TRBV4-3 to TRBJ1-2; 11 bases line up with TRBD1. This chain's CDR3 is CASSPFRTGGDYGYTF. The CDR3 DNA sequence: TGCGCCAGCAGCCCCTTCCGGACAGGGGGCGACTATGGCTACACCTTC.